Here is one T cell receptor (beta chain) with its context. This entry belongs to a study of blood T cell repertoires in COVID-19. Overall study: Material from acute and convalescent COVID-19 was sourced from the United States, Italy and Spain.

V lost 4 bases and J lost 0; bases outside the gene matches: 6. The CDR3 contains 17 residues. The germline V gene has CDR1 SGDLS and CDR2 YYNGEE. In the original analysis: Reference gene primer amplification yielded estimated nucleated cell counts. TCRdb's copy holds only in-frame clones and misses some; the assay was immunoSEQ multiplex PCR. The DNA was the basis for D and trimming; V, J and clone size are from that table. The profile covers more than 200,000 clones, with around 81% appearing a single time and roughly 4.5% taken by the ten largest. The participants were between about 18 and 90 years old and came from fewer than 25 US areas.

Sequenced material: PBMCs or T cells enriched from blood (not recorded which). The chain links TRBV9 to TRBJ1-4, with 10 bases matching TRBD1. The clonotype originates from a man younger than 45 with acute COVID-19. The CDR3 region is CASSPRDRGTTNEKLFF. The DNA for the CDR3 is TGTGCCAGCAGCCCCCGGGACAGGGGAACAACTAATGAAAAACTGTTTTTT. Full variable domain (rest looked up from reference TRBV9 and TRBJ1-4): DSGVTQTPKHLITATGQRVTLRCSPRSGDLSVYWYQQSLDQGLQFLIQYYNGEERAKGNILERFSAQQFPDLHSELNLSSLELGDSALYFCASSPRDRGTTNEKLFFGSGTQLSVL.